The entry below gives a single T cell receptor beta chain sequence along with its context. It lacks a known antigen. Nothing much larger sits one base from this clone, and base qualities are not available. Library construction relied on the immunoSEQ multiplex PCR assay. The multiplex PCR relied on a mix of 60 forward primers for TCR Vbeta segments and 13 reverse primers for TCR Jbeta segments. A multiplex PCR assay on genomic DNA amplified the CDR3 region of rearranged TCR beta genes. The Illumina HiSeq System was used to sequence the amplified TCR beta libraries as 87-base-pair reads. Turning to the authors' computational methods: Across the 670 or so repertoires, a later analysis counted 80 million or so unique TCR beta chains, some 11 million of which were shared by at least two donors. To remove PCR and sequencing errors, raw reads were error-corrected and collapsed into unique sequences using a nearest-neighbor algorithm that merged closely related sequences. V, D and J gene segments were assigned by aligning CDR3 sequences to IMGT reference sequences. For a sequence to be retained, a match of at least six nucleotides was required to both a V gene segment and a J gene segment. Rearrangements were called productive when the CDR3 lacked stop codons and stayed in frame with V and J; all others were non-productive. Following IMGT convention, CDR3 was defined as the stretch from the second conserved V-encoded cysteine to the conserved J-encoded phenylalanine. The earlier analysis of a few hundred of the donors excluded any sequence lacking an unambiguous match to a single V gene segment. In an earlier analysis of several hundred of the donors, a V segment was called functional when productive rearrangements were above 56.7%, and segregating when the standard deviation between donors exceeded 5%. A statistical classification framework was built for diagnosing cytomegalovirus status from the catalog of TCR beta chain sequences. V and J gene assignment, in a later analysis, came from comparing TCR nucleotide sequences with IMGT/GENE-DB human TR gene sequences. In a later analysis, CDR3 sequences and most-parsimonious VDJ recombination scenarios were assigned using the TCRdist pipeline. A later analysis defined each TCR beta chain by its CDR3 amino acid sequence plus V-gene family, and excluded reads lacking a unique V-gene family. As a way to deal with suspected cross-contamination and a sequencing artifact, a later analysis dropped more than 500 nucleotide sequences that were highly shared and had low generation probability. In a later analysis, a clonal expansion index was calculated for each public chain from normalized within-repertoire ranks of inferred template counts. In a later analysis, generation probabilities were computed with a VDJ recombination model fitted to out-of-frame rearrangements, and the resulting probabilities were checked against IGoR. Hypergeometric tests were used in a later analysis to score TCR-TCR, TCR-HLA and TCR-CMV co-occurrence, with a repertoire-size bias correction applied to the TCR pairs. A later analysis estimated false discovery rates by permuting HLA or CMV assignments 20 times. In a later analysis, co-occurring TCRs were grouped using DBSCAN, and TCRdist sequence similarity was added for clustering within HLA-allele-positive subsets. Co-occurrence clustering excluded repertoires with fewer than 30,000 or more than 120,000 public chains, plus five with anomalous nucleotide sharing. TCRdb mirrors the immuneACCESS table, restricted to in-frame sequences. Some clones are absent from its copies; in checked studies, under half trace to an unresolved V gene, and the reason for the others is unknown. The DNA gave D and trimming, while V, J and clone size come from that table. Within this sample are around 150,000 clones, with around 75% of them counted one time only. 1.2% to 1.5% of the sample is taken by the ten largest.

This specimen comes from a study of cytomegalovirus exposure and HLA in healthy donors (dated by TCRdb to about 2017). With regard to the full study: An earlier analysis of under 600 of the donors reported 276 Gb of sequence data and 117 million unique TCR beta sequences from roughly 200 million T cells. Roughly 300 gigabases of sequencing data and roughly 90 million unique TCR sequences were included in an early release covering roughly 600 HLA-typed donors. Of the roughly 400 genotyped donors, about 84% fell in the genetic ancestry cluster associated with self-reported Caucasian donors. The study aimed to test whether signatures of past pathogen exposure could be identified by cataloging public T cell receptors. The study used immunosequencing to profile the T cell repertoires of around 600 subjects and linked those repertoires to cytomegalovirus serostatus. In addition to the first cohort of about 650 subjects, a separate validation cohort of 120 different subjects was used. High-throughput TCR immunosequencing, statistical association of individual TCRs with disease status, and machine learning were combined to predict cytomegalovirus infection status. A later analysis re-analyzed previously published TCR beta repertoires from roughly 690 donors and added high-resolution HLA genotyping to study TCR occurrence patterns. In the later analysis, no new phenotypic data were used to find candidate immune exposures; instead, reliance was placed on TCR beta sequences and their occurrence across donors. An earlier analysis of some 500 of the donors applied high-throughput TCR beta sequencing to assess whether each TCR beta V gene segment acted as functional or pseudogenic. Donor age, sex, ethnicity and CMV serostatus were collected together with the repertoire data. A later genetic analysis used genome-wide SNP genotypes for about 60% of the roughly 670 donors, treating that subset as a discovery cohort. Every repertoire in the discovery cohort had been generated on one and the same sequencing platform. Both class I and class II loci were covered by HLA typing, at four-digit resolution. Typing coverage varied by locus: roughly 620-640 donors for A, B, C, DRB1 and DQB1; about 520 for DQA1; about 600 for DPA1; under 490 for DPB1. Five DR-DQ haplotypes were treated as single units for association and clustering because of strong linkage in the cohort. Among under 450 genotyped donors of the cohort, an average of approximately 240,000 unique TCR beta nucleotide sequences were sequenced per donor, around 20% of them non-productive.

Overall study outcomes, separate from this receptor: Because the 87-base-pair reads could not distinguish some IMGT-functional V segments, including TRBV6-2 and TRBV6-3, those segments were excluded. The study listed 150 to 200 TCR beta chains as associated with cytomegalovirus. Broadly in line with IMGT annotations, most TCR beta V segments showed up in productive rearrangements about 87% or about 30% of the time in an earlier analysis of around 550 of the donors. In a later analysis, the rate of TCR association differed among HLA loci, with DRB1 alleles having the most associated TCRs and HLA-C alleles having the fewest. In vitro tests confirmed that a few of the cytomegalovirus-associated TCR beta chains recognize cytomegalovirus antigens. Compared with equally common non-associated chains, HLA-associated TCR beta chains in a later analysis were more clonally expanded and had lower generation probabilities. When HLA alleles, especially DR and DQ, strongly co-occurred, attributing TCR associations to individual alleles was difficult. A later genetic analysis associated a missense DCLRE1C variant with V-gene and J-gene trimming of TCR beta chains, and an independent cohort replicated the association. A cluster of highly shared sequence variants was judged likely to be a technical artifact of the sequencing pipeline. Correlated functional status among segregating V segments might reflect linkage disequilibrium, but an unknown experimental factor could not be ruled out. CMV serostatus was the only immune exposure information available for the cohort. Because counts were too low, some 17 rarely observed V segments, including chromosome 9 orphons, were left out of the earlier analysis of over 550 of the donors. In a later analysis, most CMV-associated TCR beta chains were found to appear HLA-restricted, with HLA associations seemingly driven largely by CMV exposure. Because HLA typing was unavailable for some donors at each locus, only the typed subset was used in association tests. The authors suggested that the approach could potentially be extended to other disease states and immunological phenotypes. In a later analysis, around 15,000 TCR beta sequences were associated with specific HLA alleles at a false discovery rate of 0.05. Only TCR beta chains were sequenced in this cohort, and the absence of alpha or paired-chain data limited detectable features. A further reported finding was that TCR beta sequences accurately predicted the HLA-A and HLA-B alleles for most subjects in the first cohort. The classifier was reported to diagnose cytomegalovirus status with high specificity and sensitivity in both the original and validation cohorts. The presence/absence analyses assumed that sequencing depth was roughly uniform across donors, and that assumption may not be true. According to a later analysis, parvovirus B19, influenza, CMV and Epstein-Barr virus appeared linked to several top co-occurrence clusters. Across donors, most TCR sequences were observed very rarely, whereas some public TCRs were present in many individuals. In a later genetic analysis, fewer N-insertions in productive TCRs were reported among donors in an Asian-associated ancestry cluster than the roughly 700-donor mean.

The cohort comprised around 700 healthy bone marrow donors. Cohort members were all nominally healthy when sampled, although unrecorded immune exposures were likely present. The donor tested CMV seronegative and was one of the 352 seronegative cohort members. A peripheral blood sample was collected from each donor, and TCR beta sequencing was performed on peripheral blood mononuclear cells. Genomic DNA extraction from the blood cell samples was performed with the Qiagen DNeasy Blood Extraction Kit. From cysteine to phenylalanine, the CDR3 is 15 amino acids long. The only DNA kept is the CDR3, 45 bases in frame from the first base. Between the V and J ends, shortened by 2 bases and 2 bases respectively, the junction contains 14 bases. From the germline V gene, CDR1 is SGHRS and CDR2 is YFSETQ.

Sequenced input: PBMCs. The sequence was collected from a man younger than 35 in good health and CMV-seronegative. The chain links TRBV5-1 with TRBJ2-7, with TRBD1 tentatively as D gene (6 bases match). The DNA is TGCGCCAGCAGCTTTTCGCAGGGGATCACCTACGAGCAGTACTTC. It translates to CASSFSQGITYEQYF. With the rest looked up from the reference TRBV5-1 and TRBJ2-7 genes rather than sequenced, the full variable domain is KAGVTQTPRYLIKTRGQQVTLSCSPISGHRSVSWYQQTPGQGLQFLFEYFSETQRNKGNFPGRFSGRQFSNSRSEMNVSTLELGDSALYLCASSFSQGITYEQYFGPGTRLTVT.